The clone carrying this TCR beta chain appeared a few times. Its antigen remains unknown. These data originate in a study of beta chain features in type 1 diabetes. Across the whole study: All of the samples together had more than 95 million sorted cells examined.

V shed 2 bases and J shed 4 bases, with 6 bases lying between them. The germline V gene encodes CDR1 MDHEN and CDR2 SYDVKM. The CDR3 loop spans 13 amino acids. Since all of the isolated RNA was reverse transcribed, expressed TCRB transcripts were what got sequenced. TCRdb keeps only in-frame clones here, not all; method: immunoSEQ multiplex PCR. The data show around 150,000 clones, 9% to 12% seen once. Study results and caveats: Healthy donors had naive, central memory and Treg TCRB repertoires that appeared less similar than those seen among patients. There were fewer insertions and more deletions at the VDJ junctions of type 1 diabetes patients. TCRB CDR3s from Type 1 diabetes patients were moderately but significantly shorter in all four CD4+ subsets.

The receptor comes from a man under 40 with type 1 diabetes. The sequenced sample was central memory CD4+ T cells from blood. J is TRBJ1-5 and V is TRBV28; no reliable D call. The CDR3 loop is CASSLVANQPQHF. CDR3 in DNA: TGTGCCAGCAGTTTAGTGGCTAATCAGCCCCAGCATTTT.